Listed here are 5 T cell receptor beta chains from one sample, sequenced in a study of identical twins. TCRdb ran MiXCR on the 5' RACE reads and lists one entry per CDR3 protein. The sample includes 150,000 or so distinct CDR3 sequences, roughly 3.5% seen only once; the top ten take around 8.1%. Sequenced sample: memory T cells sorted from blood. These receptors were obtained from a man between 18 and 35 years old in good health.

This clonotype occurred many times. The chain carries TRBV5-1 and TRBJ2-5, with a possible D match to TRBD1 (7 bases). Germline CDR1 SGHRS, CDR2 YFSETQ. V was clipped by 4 bases and J by 1 base, with 11 bases between them. The CDR3 has 14 residues. CDR3 coding DNA: TGCGCCAGCAGCAGGGGGGACAGCCAAGAGACCCAGTACTTC. Translation: CASSRGDSQETQYF.

This clonotype came up a few times. V usage is TRBV19 and J usage is TRBJ2-2; 10 bases fit TRBD2. The CDR3 spans 16 residues. Germline trimming cut 3 bases from V and 3 bases from J; bases unmatched to any gene: 4. Germline V CDR1 and CDR2: LNHDA, SQIVND (reference sequence). The CDR3 reads CASSMRLAGDTGELFF. As DNA, the CDR3 is TGTGCCAGTAGTATGAGGCTAGCGGGAGACACCGGGGAGCTGTTTTTT. Supplemented by reference TRBV19 and TRBJ2-2, the full variable domain reads DGGITQSPKYLFRKEGQNVTLSCEQNLNHDAMYWYRQDPGQGLRLIYYSQIVNDFQKGDIAEGYSVSREKKESFPLTVTSAQKNPTAFYLCASSMRLAGDTGELFFGEGSRLTVL.

Ten or more counts support this clonotype. The CDR3 loop reads CSASSGRSYNEQFF. CDR3 bases: TGCAGTGCTAGTAGCGGGAGGTCCTACAATGAGCAGTTCTTC. The chain links TRBV20-1 to TRBJ2-1; TRBD2 matches at 10 bases. The CDR3 runs to 14 residues. After removal of 3 bases from V and 1 base from J, the junction contained 0 bases not matched to a gene. Germline V gives CDR1 DFQATT, CDR2 SNEGSKA (reference sequence).

This clonotype was seen at least ten times. The CDR3 sequence is CASSLGLAGGADTQYF. DNA of the CDR3: TGCGCCAGCAGCCTGGGACTAGCGGGGGGAGCAGATACGCAGTATTTT. The chain carries TRBV4-1 and TRBJ2-3, with 15 bases identical to TRBD2. Germline CDR1 and CDR2: MGHRA and YSYEKL. Losses at the gene ends were 4 bases for V and 4 bases for J; bases not matched to a gene: 3. The CDR3 runs to 16 residues.

This clonotype was seen ten or more times. The gene calls are TRBV3-1 and TRBJ2-7; D tentatively fits TRBD1 or TRBD2 (6 bases each). V lost 7 bases and J lost 3, with 10 bases in between. The V gene's germline CDR1 is LGHDT and CDR2 YNNKEL (reference sequence). The CDR3 covers 12 residues. The CDR3 DNA follows: TGTGCCAGCACGGGGGCCAACTACGAGCAGTACTTC. Protein sequence: CASTGANYEQYF.